The 27 T cell receptor beta chains presented below share a single source sample, sequenced in a study of shared clonotypes between healthy human individuals. In the naive CD8 group, cells lacked CD45RO and were positively selected for CCR7, so terminally differentiated effector memory CD45RA+ cells were left out. Clones were sequenced by immunoSEQ multiplex PCR, and TCRdb holds only the in-frame ones, with some missing. In the table there are around 2,000,000 clones, less than 95% of which are singletons. The source material was naive CD8+ T cells sorted from blood. The receptor set was obtained from a man aged 18 to 30 in good health.

The chain uses TRBV5-8 and TRBJ2-1; D could derive from TRBD1 or TRBD2 (5 bases each). Germline V lookup: CDR1 SGHTS, CDR2 YDEGEE. This CDR3 spans 15 amino acids. V was trimmed by 0 bases and J by 4 bases, leaving 11 bases between them. The CDR3 region is CASSLGWDLYNEQFF. CDR3 DNA: TGTGCCAGCAGCTTGGGGTGGGACCTTTACAATGAGCAGTTCTTC.

Comments on this clone: Within the sample, other DNA sequences also encode this same CDR3. CDR3 amino acids: CASSLGQGVSYEQYF. For the CDR3, the DNA is TGTGCCAGCAGCTTGGGACAGGGGGTCTCCTACGAGCAGTACTTC. This chain links TRBV5-4 with TRBJ2-7, with TRBD1 matching 9 bases. Trimming at V came to 0 bases and at J to 0 bases, leaving 1 base not matched to a gene. Germline lookup yields CDR1 SGHNT and CDR2 YYREEE (reference sequence). CDR3 size: 15 residues. The complete variable domain, with remaining parts taken from reference TRBV5-4 and TRBJ2-7, reads ETGVTQSPTHLIKTRGQQVTLRCSSQSGHNTVSWYQQALGQGPQFIFQYYREEENGRGNFPPRFSGLQFPNYSSELNVNALELDDSALYLCASSLGQGVSYEQYFGPGTRLTVT.

The rearrangement links TRBV4-1 to TRBJ2-7; the D gene is possibly TRBD2 (6 bases). Looked up from germline, CDR1 is MGHRA and CDR2 is YSYEKL. With 1 base removed from V and 3 bases from J, the gap between germline ends came to 13 bases. The CDR3 runs to 15 residues. The CDR3 region is CASSQGPSEIYEQYF. CDR3 DNA sequence: TGCGCCAGCAGCCAAGGGCCTAGCGAAATCTACGAGCAGTACTTC.

V gene TRBV10-3 combines with J gene TRBJ1-1, with 8 positions matching TRBD1. CDR1 and CDR2 from the germline V gene are ENHRY and SYGVKD. V lost 6 bases and J lost 4; bases outside the gene matches: 7. This CDR3 spans 14 amino acids. This chain's CDR3 is CAISLSQGGTEAFF. The CDR3 DNA follows: TGTGCCATCAGCCTATCACAGGGGGGCACTGAAGCTTTCTTT.

The CDR3 nucleotides are TGTGCCAGCAGCGGAGGGGGGGGTTCAGGCAATGAGCAGTTCTTC. It is translated as CASSGGGGSGNEQFF. The chain recombines TRBV7-6 with TRBJ2-1, with D perhaps TRBD2 (7 bases). Trimming left V 5 bases short and J 6 bases short, with 17 bases between. From germline, CDR1 is SGHVS and CDR2 FNYEAQ. CDR3 length: 15 amino acids.

This clone was seen a single time. The chain links TRBV4-1 to TRBJ1-1, with TRBD1 identical over 8 bases. The CDR3 has 15 amino acids. CDR1 MGHRA and CDR2 YSYEKL come from the germline V gene. J gave up 7 bases and V 3 bases, and 10 bases lay outside the gene matches. CDR3: CASSQGQVEYGEAFF. The DNA of the CDR3 is TGCGCCAGCAGCCAGGGACAGGTAGAATATGGTGAAGCTTTCTTT.

This sequence joins TRBV7-9 and TRBJ2-1; TRBD2 is a possible D gene (5 bases). The CDR3 has 15 residues. Germline V gives CDR1 SEHNR, CDR2 FQNEAQ (reference sequence). Trimming took 5 bases from V and 0 from J, leaving 11 bases between them. The CDR3 region has the DNA TGTGCCAGCAGCGACGAGGGAAGCTCCTACAATGAGCAGTTCTTC. Its translation is CASSDEGSSYNEQFF.

This clone was picked up one time. V and J are TRBV6-5 and TRBJ2-7; TRBD2 aligns across 7 bases. Germline V gives CDR1 MNHEY, CDR2 SVGAGI. With V trimmed by 2 bases and J by 9 bases, 13 bases remained unmatched. The CDR3 length is 15 residues. Written as DNA, the CDR3 is TGTGCCAGCAGTTACGGGGGGGAGGGTAACTTCTGGCAGTACTTC. Translating it yields CASSYGGEGNFWQYF.

This clone was recorded only once. The V call is TRBV4-3, the J call TRBJ2-1, with 7 bases aligning to TRBD1. There are 17 residues in the CDR3. Unmatched junction bases numbered 8, after V lost 3 bases and J lost 0 bases. Per germline, CDR1 LGHNA and CDR2 YSLEER. The CDR3 region is CASSHGQAILSYNEQFF. The CDR3, as DNA: TGCGCCAGCAGCCACGGACAGGCCATCCTCTCCTACAATGAGCAGTTCTTC.

The chain uses TRBV19 and TRBJ2-1; the D gene could be TRBD1 or TRBD2 (5 bases each). Germline V CDR1 and CDR2: LNHDA, SQIVND (reference sequence). V gave up 9 bases and J gave up 8 bases, with 17 bases separating them. The CDR3 has 13 residues. In DNA, the CDR3 is TGTGCCAGCCCGGGACCGTCGGGCGATGAGCAGTTCTTC. Translating gives CASPGPSGDEQFF.

The CDR3 nucleotides are TGTGCCAGCAGTCCTGGCAGCGGACAGGGGGTTCCTGAGCAGTACTTC. Amino acids: CASSPGSGQGVPEQYF. J is TRBJ2-7 and V is TRBV7-9, with 10 bases lining up with TRBD1. The CDR3 spans 16 residues. With 6 bases clipped from V and 7 bases from J, the junction kept 15 bases outside the gene matches. Looked up from germline, CDR1 is SEHNR and CDR2 is FQNEAQ (reference sequence).

The chain links TRBV28 to TRBJ1-2; D is perhaps TRBD1 (6 bases). This CDR3 has 14 amino acids. Germline loops: CDR1 MDHEN, CDR2 SYDVKM. Trimming took off 5 bases at V and 4 bases at J, with 14 bases between the two ends. In DNA form, the CDR3 reads TGTGCCAGCAGTGGAGGAGACAGGTTCTATGGCTACACCTTC. It translates to CASSGGDRFYGYTF.

This rearrangement joins TRBV6-5 to TRBJ2-4; unclear D gene. CDR1 MNHEY and CDR2 SVGAGI come from the germline V gene. V was cut by 6 bases and J by 0 bases, with 9 bases left in between. This CDR3 comprises 14 residues. This CDR3 is CASSDRLAKNIQYF. CDR3 in DNA: TGTGCCAGCAGCGATCGATTAGCCAAAAACATTCAGTACTTC.

The chain combines TRBV2 with TRBJ2-5; possible D gene TRBD1, 6 bases. The germline gives CDR1 SNHLY, CDR2 FYNNEI. This CDR3 has 14 amino acids. Deletions cut 0 bases from V and 5 bases from J, with 10 bases between. DNA for the CDR3: TGTGCCAGCAGTGAAGCTGGGGGCTACGAGACCCAGTACTTC. This encodes CASSEAGGYETQYF.

The genes are TRBV28 and TRBJ2-3; D is perhaps TRBD2 (6 bases). V lost 2 bases, J lost 0 bases, and 9 bases lay in between. This CDR3 is 15 amino acids long. CDR1 MDHEN and CDR2 SYDVKM come from the germline V gene. The CDR3 here is CASSLGGTSTDTQYF. In DNA form, the CDR3 reads TGTGCCAGCAGTTTAGGGGGGACTAGCACAGATACGCAGTATTTT.

The chain has TRBV7-2 and TRBJ2-1; D is possibly TRBD2 (5 bases). V shed 1 base and J shed 7 bases, with 11 bases lying between them. Germline V CDR1 and CDR2: SGHTA, FQGNSA. There are 14 residues in the CDR3. The CDR3 DNA reads as TGTGCCAGCAGCTTAGAAGGCAGAGGGAATGAGCAGTTCTTC. Protein product: CASSLEGRGNEQFF.

About this clone: This clone may be a read error of a much larger clone one base away. This sample also contains other DNA sequences that code for the same CDR3. This chain joins TRBV27 and TRBJ1-1; D ambiguous. CDR3 length: 12 residues. Germline V lookup: CDR1 MNHEY, CDR2 SMNVEV (reference sequence). Trimming removed 6 bases at V and 1 base at J, with 6 bases between. The CDR3 is CASSLGNTEAFF. The CDR3 DNA reads TGTGCCAGCAGCCTTGGGAACACTGAAGCTTTCTTT.

This rearrangement joins TRBV10-3 to TRBJ1-1, with D perhaps matching TRBD1 (5 bases). There are 14 residues in the CDR3. The V end lost 0 bases, the J end lost 7 bases, and 12 bases lay between the germline ends. Germline V CDR1 and CDR2: ENHRY, SYGVKD. For the CDR3, the DNA is TGTGCCATCAGTGAGTCGATGTCAGGGTATGAAGCTTTCTTT. As protein: CAISESMSGYEAFF.

The rearrangement links TRBV11-2 to TRBJ2-2; TRBD1 or TRBD2 may be the D gene (5 bases each). CDR1 SGHAT and CDR2 FQNNGV come from the germline V gene. This CDR3 has 15 amino acids. V lost 3 bases to trimming and J lost 1 base, with 9 bases between them. CDR3 bases: TGTGCCAGCAGCTTGGGGACGATGAACACCGGGGAGCTGTTTTTT. It codes for CASSLGTMNTGELFF.

Only one count was recorded for this clone. V gene TRBV9 combines with J gene TRBJ1-4; a weak D match, TRBD1 (6 bases). The CDR3 has 13 residues. Germline CDR1 reads SGDLS; CDR2 reads YYNGEE. Between the trimmed V and J ends, which lost 7 bases and 3 bases, there was a span of 10 bases. The CDR3 region is CASQGQPNEKLFF. The CDR3, as DNA: TGTGCCAGCCAAGGACAGCCTAATGAAAAACTGTTTTTT. Using reference TRBV9 and TRBJ1-4 for the parts outside the CDR3, the full variable domain is DSGVTQTPKHLITATGQRVTLRCSPRSGDLSVYWYQQSLDQGLQFLIQYYNGEERAKGNILERFSAQQFPDLHSELNLSSLELGDSALYFCASQGQPNEKLFFGSGTQLSVL.

Concerning this clone itself: The sample carries other DNA sequences with the same CDR3. This sequence joins TRBV30 and TRBJ1-1; D unclear. The CDR3 totals 12 residues. Germline V gives CDR1 GTSNPN, CDR2 SVGIG (reference sequence). The V end was cut by 4 bases, the J end by 2 bases, with 8 bases between. The DNA for the CDR3 is TGTGCCTGGACCGCAGGTAACACTGAAGCTTTCTTT. Translating gives CAWTAGNTEAFF.

The chain joins TRBV4-3 to TRBJ2-2, with D possibly being TRBD2 (6 bases). Germline CDR1 LGHNA, CDR2 YSLEER. V lost 0 bases, J lost 9 bases, and 23 bases lay in between. This CDR3 has 18 amino acids. CDR3 DNA sequence: TGCGCCAGCAGCCAAGATCTCCCCAGTTGGGAGGATGTACGGGAGCTGTTTTTT. Protein: CASSQDLPSWEDVRELFF.

This chain links TRBV5-4 with TRBJ2-3; no reliable D call. V dropped 3 bases and J dropped 2 bases, with 13 bases sitting between them. Germline assignment: CDR1 SGHNT and CDR2 YYREEE (reference sequence). CDR3 length equals 15 residues. CDR3 region: CASSSGPLDTDTQYF. CDR3 in DNA: TGTGCCAGCAGCTCCGGACCCCTAGACACAGATACGCAGTATTTT.

CDR3 sequence: CASSDLDTAYEQYF. The CDR3 DNA reads as TGTGCCAGCAGTGATTTGGACACTGCCTACGAGCAGTACTTC. The chain carries TRBV25-1 and TRBJ2-7; a possible D gene is TRBD1 (5 bases). With 3 bases removed from V and 2 bases from J, the gap between germline ends came to 11 bases. CDR1 is MGHDK and CDR2 is SYGVNS in the germline V gene. The CDR3 is 14 residues long.

The CDR3: CASSMSGGVYEQYF. The CDR3 DNA reads TGTGCCAGTAGTATGAGCGGGGGAGTATACGAGCAGTACTTC. This chain joins TRBV19 and TRBJ2-7; 8 nucleotides agree with TRBD2. This CDR3 comprises 14 residues. Germline V CDR1 and CDR2: LNHDA, SQIVND (reference sequence). V was clipped by 3 bases and J by 4 bases; unmatched bases: 5. The full variable domain, its missing parts supplied by reference TRBV19 and TRBJ2-7, is DGGITQSPKYLFRKEGQNVTLSCEQNLNHDAMYWYRQDPGQGLRLIYYSQIVNDFQKGDIAEGYSVSREKKESFPLTVTSAQKNPTAFYLCASSMSGGVYEQYFGPGTRLTVT.

The rearrangement links TRBV29-1 to TRBJ2-7; no firm D call. The V and J ends lost 3 bases and 7 bases respectively, with 4 bases between them. Looked up from germline, CDR1 is SQVTM and CDR2 is ANQGSEA. CDR3 length equals 9 residues. CDR3 protein: CSVEEEQYF. The DNA for the CDR3 is TGCAGCGTTGAGGAGGAGCAGTACTTC.

The chain joins TRBV2 to TRBJ1-4; 9 bases are shared with TRBD1. There are 14 residues in the CDR3. V gave up 5 bases and J gave up 8 bases; unmatched junction bases: 6. The germline V gene encodes CDR1 SNHLY and CDR2 FYNNEI. This chain's CDR3 is CASSPGQGREKLFF. The DNA of the CDR3 is TGTGCCAGCAGTCCGGGACAGGGAAGGGAAAAACTGTTTTTT.